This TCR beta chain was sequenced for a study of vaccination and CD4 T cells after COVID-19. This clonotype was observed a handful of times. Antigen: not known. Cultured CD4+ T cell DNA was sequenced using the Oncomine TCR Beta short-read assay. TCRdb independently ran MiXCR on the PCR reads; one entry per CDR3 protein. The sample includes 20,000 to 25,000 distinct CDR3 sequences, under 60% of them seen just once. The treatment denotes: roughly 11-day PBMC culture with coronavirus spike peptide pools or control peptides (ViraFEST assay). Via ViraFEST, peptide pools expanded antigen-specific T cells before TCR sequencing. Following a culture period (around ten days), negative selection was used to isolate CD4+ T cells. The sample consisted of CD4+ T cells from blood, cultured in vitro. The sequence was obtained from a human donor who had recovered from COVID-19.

This chain's CDR3 is CASKRLAGRLETQYF. In DNA form, the CDR3 reads TGTGCCAGCAAGCGGCTAGCGGGACGTCTAGAGACCCAGTACTTC. The chain carries TRBV11-2 and TRBJ2-5, with TRBD2 matching 9 bases. This CDR3 is built from 15 residues. V trimming: 7 bases; J trimming: 4 bases; junction bases outside the gene matches: 10. Germline lookup yields CDR1 SGHAT and CDR2 FQNNGV.